These 5 T cell receptor beta chains originate from one sample sequenced in a study of persistence of HIV-infected CD4 T cells. Nonspecific anti-CD3/anti-CD28 bead stimulation represents the broad CD4+ T cell repertoire. CD4+ T cells upregulating both CD40 ligand and CD69 were sorted as responding cells. This was the immunoSEQ version 4 assay in survey mode. Profiling relied on immunoSEQ multiplex PCR, and the TCRdb table lists in-frame clones only, not all of them. Among about 46,000 clones listed, around 90% were seen once. Their target antigens are unknown. The material sequenced was CD4+ T cells sorted from PBMCs after approximately 19-hour stimulation, taken from a patient who received antiretroviral therapy. The receptors originated from an adult woman with HIV who was CMV-seropositive.

This clone was observed a single time. The rearrangement uses TRBV6-5 and TRBJ2-3; perhaps D is TRBD1 or TRBD2 (6 bases each). Germline CDR1 MNHEY, CDR2 SVGAGI. This CDR3 region has 15 residues. Trimming removed 2 bases from V and 2 bases from J, with 11 bases in between. The CDR3 here is CASSYRGGNTDTQYF. The CDR3 region has the DNA TGTGCCAGCAGTTACAGAGGGGGGAACACAGATACGCAGTATTTT.

The V and J genes are TRBV9 and TRBJ2-5; 15 nucleotides agree with TRBD2. The CDR3 extends over 16 amino acids. The ends lost 2 bases at V and 5 bases at J; junction bases unmatched: 4. Per germline, CDR1 SGDLS and CDR2 YYNGEE. The CDR3 spells CASSVGTSGGRETQYF. Here the CDR3 DNA reads TGTGCCAGCAGCGTTGGGACTAGCGGGGGGCGGGAGACCCAGTACTTC.

This chain uses TRBV5-1 with TRBJ1-5; possible D gene TRBD1, 6 bases. The CDR3 has 15 amino acids. The germline V and J ends were trimmed by 1 base and 2 bases, with 10 bases remaining between them. Germline V gene sequence: CDR1 SGHRS, CDR2 YFSETQ. The CDR3: CASSLMAGGNQPQHF. DNA for the CDR3: TGCGCCAGCAGCTTGATGGCAGGGGGCAATCAGCCCCAGCATTTT.

The chain carries TRBV7-6 and TRBJ1-5, with TRBD1 as a possible D gene (5 bases). Trimming left V 6 bases short and J 5 bases short, with 14 bases between. The germline gives CDR1 SGHVS, CDR2 FNYEAQ. This CDR3 is built from 14 residues. Here the CDR3 reads CASSSGGGHQPQHF. The CDR3 DNA follows: TGTGCCAGCAGTTCTGGGGGAGGGCATCAGCCCCAGCATTTT.

This clone has only one observation. This chain connects TRBV19 to TRBJ1-1; 9 nucleotides agree with TRBD1. This CDR3 region has 15 residues. CDR1 LNHDA and CDR2 SQIVND come from the germline V gene (reference sequence). Trimming cost V 7 bases and J 0 bases; bases outside gene matches: 6. CDR3 in DNA: TGTGCCAGTACCGGGACAGGGACTATGAACACTGAAGCTTTCTTT. Its translation is CASTGTGTMNTEAFF.